This passage covers 27 T cell receptor beta chains from one sample sequenced in a study of T cells after yellow fever vaccination. TCRdb passed the 5' RACE reads through MiXCR, listing each CDR3 protein once. The sample has some 560,000 distinct CDR3 sequences, around 21% seen once. The sequencing here drew on PBMCs, taken 15 days after the yellow fever booster vaccination. The origin of the receptors is a young man who received the YFV17D yellow fever vaccine.

This clonotype was picked up many times. The V gene is TRBV10-3, the J gene TRBJ1-2; 8 nucleotides match TRBD1. The CDR3 runs to 15 residues. Germline lookup yields CDR1 ENHRY and CDR2 SYGVKD. Unmatched junction bases numbered 4, after V lost 0 bases and J lost 4 bases. CDR3 DNA: TGTGCCATCAGTGAGTCATGGCAGGGGGCCTATGGCTACACCTTC. Translation: CAISESWQGAYGYTF.

This clonotype was recorded a few times. The genes are TRBV28 and TRBJ2-3; 14 nucleotides agree with TRBD2. The CDR3 contains 16 residues. The V gene's germline CDR1 is MDHEN and CDR2 SYDVKM. V dropped 4 bases and J dropped 11; count of bases not matched to a gene: 11. CDR3 in DNA: TGTGCCAGCAGTTCCTTTCGCGGACTAGCGGGAGGTCTGCAGTATTTT. It yields the protein CASSSFRGLAGGLQYF.

The V gene is TRBV20-1, the J gene TRBJ2-7; D may correspond to TRBD1 or TRBD2 (5 bases each). The germline CDR1 and CDR2 sequences are DFQATT and SNEGSKA (reference sequence). Trimming left V 5 bases short and J 2 bases short, with 10 bases between. CDR3 size: 12 residues. CDR3 nucleotides: TGCAGTGCTGGCCTGGGACCCTACGAGCAGTACTTC. It translates to CSAGLGPYEQYF.

This clonotype was seen only a few times. A much larger clone differs by one base, so this may be a read error. The rearrangement uses TRBV5-1 and TRBJ1-4; D remains ambiguous. This CDR3 has 15 residues. Germline CDR1 reads SGHRS; CDR2 reads YFSETQ. V was shortened by 0 bases and J by 0 bases, with 6 bases between the two germline ends. The DNA of the CDR3 is TGCGCCAGCAGCTTGGCCGGGACAACTAATGAAAAACTGTTTTTT. It specifies CASSLAGTTNEKLFF. Filled out from reference TRBV5-1 and TRBJ1-4, the complete variable domain reads KAGVTQTPRYLIKTRGQQVTLSCSPISGHRSVSWYQQTPGQGLQFLFEYFSETQRNKGNFPGRFSGRQFSNSRSEMNVSTLELGDSALYLCASSLAGTTNEKLFFGSGTQLSVL.

The gene calls are TRBV7-8 and TRBJ2-3, with D perhaps being TRBD1 or TRBD2 (5 bases each). With 7 bases removed from V and 2 bases from J, the gap between germline ends came to 19 bases. The CDR3 totals 16 residues. Germline CDR1 SGHVS, CDR2 FQNEAQ. For the CDR3, the DNA is TGTGCCAGCACCCGACTTAACCGGGACCACACAGATACGCAGTATTTT. Amino acid sequence: CASTRLNRDHTDTQYF.

This clonotype was counted a few times. This chain joins TRBV29-1 and TRBJ1-5; no clear D. Germline V gene sequence: CDR1 SQVTM, CDR2 ANQGSEA. V was trimmed by 7 bases and J by 1 base, leaving 8 bases between them. The CDR3 has 12 amino acids. CDR3 region: CSAGESNQPQHF. CDR3 bases: TGCAGCGCCGGGGAAAGCAATCAGCCCCAGCATTTT.

The chain carries TRBV18 and TRBJ2-2, with TRBD2 identical over 7 bases. The CDR3 has 16 residues. Germline V CDR1 and CDR2: KGHSH, LQKENI. The junction had 7 bases not matched to a gene; V was cut back by 1 base and J by 5 bases. For the CDR3, the DNA is TGTGCCAGCTCACCACTATTAGCGGGCCCAACCGGGGAGCTGTTTTTT. It is translated as CASSPLLAGPTGELFF.

The chain recombines TRBV7-2 with TRBJ2-1, with 9 bases that match TRBD2. In germline, CDR1 is SGHTA, CDR2 FQGNSA. CDR3 size: 14 residues. The ends lost 10 bases at V and 4 bases at J; junction bases unmatched: 8. CDR3 protein: CATSLAGGYNEQFF. CDR3 DNA sequence: TGTGCCACCTCACTAGCGGGTGGGTACAATGAGCAGTTCTTC. The variable domain in full, completed from reference TRBV7-2 and TRBJ2-1, reads GAGVSQSPSNKVTEKGKDVELRCDPISGHTALYWYRQSLGQGLEFLIYFQGNSAPDKSGLPSDRFSAERTGGSVSTLTIQRTQQEDSAVYLCATSLAGGYNEQFFGPGTRLTVL.

The V call is TRBV28, the J call TRBJ2-7, with D unresolved. This CDR3 spans 14 amino acids. The germline CDR1 and CDR2 sequences are MDHEN and SYDVKM. With 2 bases removed from V and 0 bases from J, the gap between germline ends came to 8 bases. This CDR3 is CASSLVVISYEQYF. CDR3 coding DNA: TGTGCCAGCAGTTTAGTGGTTATCTCCTACGAGCAGTACTTC.

This clonotype was counted a few times. This chain links TRBV12-3 or TRBV12-4 with TRBJ2-5; a weak D match, TRBD2 (5 bases). The CDR3 is 15 residues long. Trimming left V 6 bases short and J 1 base short, with 15 bases between. CDR3 sequence: CASRGPADLQETQYF. The CDR3 DNA is TGTGCCAGCAGAGGCCCAGCGGATCTCCAAGAGACCCAGTACTTC.

The J gene is TRBJ2-1, the V gene TRBV7-2; tentatively, D is TRBD1 (6 bases). The length of the CDR3 is 15 residues. V lost 7 bases and J 0 bases, leaving 13 bases between the germline ends. Germline V gene data show CDR1 as SGHTA and CDR2 as FQGNSA. The DNA of the CDR3 is TGTGCCAGCACCCTAGACAGGACCTCCTACAATGAGCAGTTCTTC. Protein: CASTLDRTSYNEQFF.

This clonotype was picked up a small number of times. Here the CDR3 reads CASVGGTGGSETQYF. The CDR3 coding sequence is TGCGCCAGCGTTGGGGGTACGGGAGGTTCGGAGACCCAGTACTTC. The chain joins TRBV5-1 to TRBJ2-5; 7 bases agree with TRBD2. The CDR3 length is 15 residues. The germline gives CDR1 SGHRS, CDR2 YFSETQ. With V trimmed by 7 bases and J by 5 bases, 14 bases remained unmatched.

This clonotype was observed a handful of times. The chain employs TRBV20-1 and TRBJ1-5, with 9 bases that match TRBD1. J was trimmed by 4 bases and V by 6 bases; bases with no gene match: 10. This CDR3 region has 15 residues. CDR1 DFQATT and CDR2 SNEGSKA come from the germline V gene (reference sequence). CDR3 nucleotides: TGCAGTGCCCCCGTTCTAGGGACAGGGAATCAGCCCCAGCATTTT. It yields the protein CSAPVLGTGNQPQHF.

This sequence joins TRBV18 and TRBJ1-1; no clear D. V gave up 3 bases and J gave up 2 bases, with 16 bases separating them. CDR1 is KGHSH and CDR2 is LQKENI in the germline V gene. CDR3 size: 16 residues. CDR3 protein: CASSPPLIGINTEAFF. The CDR3 nucleotides read TGTGCCAGCTCACCGCCACTAATCGGGATCAACACTGAAGCTTTCTTT.

J is TRBJ1-1 and V is TRBV6-2 or TRBV6-3; the D is unclear. This CDR3 is built from 13 residues. V lost 2 bases, J lost 4 bases, and 8 bases lay in between. The germline gives CDR1 MNHEY, CDR2 SVGEGT. The CDR3 is CASSYPVTTEAFF. CDR3 bases: TGTGCCAGCAGTTACCCCGTCACCACTGAAGCTTTCTTT.

In this sample, this clonotype turned up a few times. V and J are TRBV12-3 or TRBV12-4 and TRBJ2-3; D is unresolved. This CDR3 spans 15 amino acids. Trimming took 1 base from V and 2 from J, leaving 10 bases between them. The chain's CDR3 is CASSLERSYTDTQYF. In DNA form, the CDR3 reads TGTGCCAGCAGTTTAGAGCGCAGCTACACAGATACGCAGTATTTT.

This clonotype occurred a few times. V is TRBV10-3 and J is TRBJ2-5; no firm D call. Germline V gives CDR1 ENHRY, CDR2 SYGVKD. CDR3 length: 14 residues. The germline V and J ends were trimmed by 1 base and 5 bases, with 11 bases remaining between them. CDR3 protein: CAISEFGGPETQYF. DNA for the CDR3: TGTGCCATCAGTGAGTTCGGCGGTCCGGAGACCCAGTACTTC.

V is TRBV7-9 and J is TRBJ2-3; D is unclear. This CDR3 spans 16 amino acids. Germline values: CDR1 SEHNR, CDR2 FQNEAQ (reference sequence). Trimming took off 3 bases at V and 2 bases at J, with 15 bases between the two ends. CDR3 coding DNA: TGTGCCAGCAGCTTCAGGCGCCAGCTCTACACAGATACGCAGTATTTT. Residues: CASSFRRQLYTDTQYF. Full variable domain (outside the CDR3, taken from reference TRBV7-9 and TRBJ2-3): DTGVSQNPRHKITKRGQNVTFRCDPISEHNRLYWYRQTLGQGPEFLTYFQNEAQLEKSRLLSDRFSAERPKGSFSTLEIQRTEQGDSAMYLCASSFRRQLYTDTQYFGPGTRLTVL.

This clonotype turned up a few times. The chain joins TRBV3-1 to TRBJ2-1; D is perhaps TRBD2 (5 bases). CDR3 length: 12 amino acids. Germline CDR1 and CDR2: LGHDT and YNNKEL (reference sequence). Trimming removed 6 bases at V and 9 bases at J, with 12 bases between. The CDR3 here is CASSNVGGEQFF. The CDR3 region has the DNA TGTGCCAGCAGTAACGTAGGAGGTGAGCAGTTCTTC.

This clonotype was detected only a few times. The rearrangement links TRBV7-2 to TRBJ2-3, with 8 bases that match TRBD2. Trimming at V came to 1 base and at J to 2 bases, leaving 8 bases not matched to a gene. The CDR3 consists of 17 residues. Germline loops: CDR1 SGHTA, CDR2 FQGNSA. Here the CDR3 DNA reads TGTGCCAGCAGCTTAGTAGCTAGCGGGTTGGTCACAGATACGCAGTATTTT. It encodes CASSLVASGLVTDTQYF.

CDR3 in amino acids: CASSTAGSDTQYF. The CDR3 bases are TGTGCCAGCAGCACAGCAGGGTCAGATACGCAGTATTTT. The chain uses TRBV7-9 and TRBJ2-3, with D possibly TRBD1 on 5 matching bases. This CDR3 region has 13 residues. The V end was cut by 5 bases, the J end by 4 bases, with 10 bases between. Germline values: CDR1 SEHNR, CDR2 FQNEAQ (reference sequence).

This clonotype was counted at least ten times. CDR3 residues: CASSVDPTNQPQHF. The CDR3 DNA is TGTGCCAGCAGCGTAGACCCCACCAATCAGCCCCAGCATTTT. The rearrangement uses TRBV9 and TRBJ1-5; no definite D call. CDR3 length: 14 amino acids. V dropped 0 bases and J dropped 3 bases, with 7 bases sitting between them. CDR1 is SGDLS and CDR2 is YYNGEE in the germline V gene.

This clonotype has a handful of counts. The rearrangement links TRBV11-2 to TRBJ2-5; TRBD2 matches at 15 bases. The V and J ends lost 6 bases and 5 bases, in that order; junction bases with no gene match: 13. The CDR3 spans 18 residues. Germline lookup yields CDR1 SGHAT and CDR2 FQNNGV. The CDR3 protein is CASSYGLAGGPVVETQYF. The CDR3 nucleotides read TGTGCCAGCAGTTATGGACTAGCGGGAGGGCCTGTGGTGGAGACCCAGTACTTC.

The rearrangement links TRBV5-4 to TRBJ2-7; TRBD2 aligns across 12 bases. V shed 2 bases, J shed 6 bases, and the junction held 6 bases outside the gene matches. CDR3 length: 15 residues. Germline V gives CDR1 SGHNT, CDR2 YYREEE (reference sequence). CDR3 sequence: CASSLQTSGSGEQYF. CDR3 bases: TGTGCCAGCAGCTTACAGACTAGCGGGAGCGGCGAGCAGTACTTC.

The gene calls are TRBV7-2 and TRBJ2-1; TRBD2 matches at 11 bases. With 1 base clipped from V and 11 bases from J, the junction kept 7 bases outside the gene matches. Germline loops: CDR1 SGHTA, CDR2 FQGNSA. The CDR3 spans 15 residues. This CDR3 reads CASSLGGLAATQQFF. The CDR3 bases are TGTGCCAGCAGCTTAGGGGGACTAGCGGCGACCCAGCAGTTCTTC.

The chain has TRBV5-1 and TRBJ2-7; no clear D. CDR3 length: 14 amino acids. Germline lookup yields CDR1 SGHRS and CDR2 YFSETQ. Trimming left V 0 bases short and J 3 bases short, with 10 bases between. Here the CDR3 reads CASSLDTEGYEQYF. The CDR3 nucleotides read TGCGCCAGCAGCTTGGACACGGAAGGCTACGAGCAGTACTTC.

This sequence joins TRBV5-1 and TRBJ2-3; 11 bases agree with TRBD2. Germline V gene lookup returns CDR1 SGHRS and CDR2 YFSETQ. This CDR3 contains 17 residues. V shed 1 base and J 2 bases; nucleotides not matched to a gene: 6. CDR3 DNA sequence: TGCGCCAGCAGCTTGACTAGCGGGAGTATGTACACAGATACGCAGTATTTT. Its translation: CASSLTSGSMYTDTQYF.